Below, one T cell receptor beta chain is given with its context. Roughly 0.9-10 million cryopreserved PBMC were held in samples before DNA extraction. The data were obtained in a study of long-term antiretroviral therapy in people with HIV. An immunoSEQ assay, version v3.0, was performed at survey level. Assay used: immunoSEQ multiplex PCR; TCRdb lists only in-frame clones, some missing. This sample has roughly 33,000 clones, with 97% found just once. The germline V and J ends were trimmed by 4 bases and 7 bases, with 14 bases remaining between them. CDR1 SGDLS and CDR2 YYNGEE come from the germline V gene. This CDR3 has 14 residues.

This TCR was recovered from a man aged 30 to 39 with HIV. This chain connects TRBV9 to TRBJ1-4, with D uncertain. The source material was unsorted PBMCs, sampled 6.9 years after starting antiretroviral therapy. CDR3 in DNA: TGTGCCAGCAGCATCGGCCCCAAGGTTGAAAAACTGTTTTTT. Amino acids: CASSIGPKVEKLFF.